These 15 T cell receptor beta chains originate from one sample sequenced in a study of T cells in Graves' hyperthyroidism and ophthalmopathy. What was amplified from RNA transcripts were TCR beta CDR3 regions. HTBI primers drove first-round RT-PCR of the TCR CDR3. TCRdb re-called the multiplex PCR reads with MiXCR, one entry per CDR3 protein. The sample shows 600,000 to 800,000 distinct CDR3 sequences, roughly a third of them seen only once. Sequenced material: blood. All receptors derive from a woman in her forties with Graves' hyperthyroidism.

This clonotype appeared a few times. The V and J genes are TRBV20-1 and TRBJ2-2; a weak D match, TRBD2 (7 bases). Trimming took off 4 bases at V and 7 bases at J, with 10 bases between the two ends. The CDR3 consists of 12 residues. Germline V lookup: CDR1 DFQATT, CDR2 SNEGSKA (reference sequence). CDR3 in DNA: TGCAGTGCTACGGGGGGCGGCGGGGAGCTGTTTTTT. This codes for CSATGGGGELFF.

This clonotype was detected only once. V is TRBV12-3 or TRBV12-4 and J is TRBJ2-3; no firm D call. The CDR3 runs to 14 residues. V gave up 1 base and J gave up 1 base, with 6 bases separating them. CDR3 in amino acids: CASSLGIGTDTQYF. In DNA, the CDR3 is TGTGCCAGCAGTTTAGGAATCGGCACAGATACGCAGTATTTT.

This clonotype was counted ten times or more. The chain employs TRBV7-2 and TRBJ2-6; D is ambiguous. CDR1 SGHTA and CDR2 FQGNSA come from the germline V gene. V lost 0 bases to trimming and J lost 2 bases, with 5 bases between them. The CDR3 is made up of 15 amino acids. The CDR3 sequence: CASSLAGTGANVLTF. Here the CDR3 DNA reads TGTGCCAGCAGCTTAGCGGGGACTGGGGCCAACGTCCTGACTTTC.

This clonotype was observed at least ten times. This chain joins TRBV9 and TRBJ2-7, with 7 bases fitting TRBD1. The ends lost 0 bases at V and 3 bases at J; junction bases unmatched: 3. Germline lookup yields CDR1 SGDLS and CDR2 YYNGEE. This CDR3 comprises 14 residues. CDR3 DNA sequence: TGTGCCAGCAGCGTAGACGGGGACAGCTACGAGCAGTACTTC. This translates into CASSVDGDSYEQYF.

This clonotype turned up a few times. DNA of the CDR3: TGTGCCAGCAGCCAAGGTACAGGGAAGAGTGGCTACACCTTC. Its translation is CASSQGTGKSGYTF. This rearrangement joins TRBV3-1 to TRBJ1-2; tentative D call: TRBD1 (6 bases). Germline assignment: CDR1 LGHDT and CDR2 YNNKEL (reference sequence). The CDR3 is 14 amino acids. With 1 base removed from V and 7 bases from J, the gap between germline ends came to 13 bases.

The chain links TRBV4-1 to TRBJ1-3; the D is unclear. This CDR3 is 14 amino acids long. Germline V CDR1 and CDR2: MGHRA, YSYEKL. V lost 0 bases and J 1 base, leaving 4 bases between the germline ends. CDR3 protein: CASSQEVSGNTIYF. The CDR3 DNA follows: TGCGCCAGCAGCCAAGAAGTATCTGGAAACACCATATATTTT.

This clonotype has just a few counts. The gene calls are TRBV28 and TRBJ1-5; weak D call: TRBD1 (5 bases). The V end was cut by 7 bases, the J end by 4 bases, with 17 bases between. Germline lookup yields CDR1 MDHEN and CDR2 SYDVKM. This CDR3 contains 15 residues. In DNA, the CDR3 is TGTGCCAGCACGACTCCGGGACTGGGGAATCAGCCCCAGCATTTT. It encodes CASTTPGLGNQPQHF.

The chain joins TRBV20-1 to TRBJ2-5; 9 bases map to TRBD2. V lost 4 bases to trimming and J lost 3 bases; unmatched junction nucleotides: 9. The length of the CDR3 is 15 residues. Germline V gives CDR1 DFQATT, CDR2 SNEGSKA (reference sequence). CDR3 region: CSAMGLAGMEETQYF. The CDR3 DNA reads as TGCAGTGCTATGGGGCTAGCGGGAATGGAAGAGACCCAGTACTTC.

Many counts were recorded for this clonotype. This CDR3 is CASSLERPVSYEQYF. The CDR3 DNA reads TGTGCCAGCAGCTTAGAACGGCCAGTCTCCTACGAGCAGTACTTC. This rearrangement joins TRBV7-8 to TRBJ2-7; D is unresolved. Per germline, CDR1 SGHVS and CDR2 FQNEAQ. Trimming pared 1 base from V and 0 bases from J, leaving 10 bases between. The CDR3 has 15 amino acids. Full variable domain (remainder filled in from reference TRBV7-8 and TRBJ2-7): GAGVSQSPRYKVAKRGQDVALRCDPISGHVSLFWYQQALGQGPEFLTYFQNEAQLDKSGLPSDRFFAERPEGSVSTLKIQRTQQEDSAVYLCASSLERPVSYEQYFGPGTRLTVT.

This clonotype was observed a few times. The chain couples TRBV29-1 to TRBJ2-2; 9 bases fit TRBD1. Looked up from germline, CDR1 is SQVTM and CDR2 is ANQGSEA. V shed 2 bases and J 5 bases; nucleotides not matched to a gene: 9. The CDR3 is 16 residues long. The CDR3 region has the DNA TGCAGCGTTGAATGGGGGCCGGGACAGGGTACCGGGGAGCTGTTTTTT. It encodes CSVEWGPGQGTGELFF.

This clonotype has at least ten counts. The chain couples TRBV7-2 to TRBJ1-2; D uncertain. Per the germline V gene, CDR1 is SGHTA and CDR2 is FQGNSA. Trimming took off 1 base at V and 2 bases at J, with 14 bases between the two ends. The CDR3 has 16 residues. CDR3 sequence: CASSLEGSSTNYGYTF. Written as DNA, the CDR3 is TGTGCCAGCAGCTTAGAAGGTAGCAGTACGAACTATGGCTACACCTTC.

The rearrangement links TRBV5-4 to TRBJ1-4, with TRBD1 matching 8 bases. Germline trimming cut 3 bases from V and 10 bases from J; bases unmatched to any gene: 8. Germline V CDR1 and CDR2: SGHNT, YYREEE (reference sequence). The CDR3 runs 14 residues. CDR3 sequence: CASSCGTGRGKLFF. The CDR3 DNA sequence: TGTGCCAGCAGCTGTGGGACAGGTCGTGGAAAACTGTTTTTT.

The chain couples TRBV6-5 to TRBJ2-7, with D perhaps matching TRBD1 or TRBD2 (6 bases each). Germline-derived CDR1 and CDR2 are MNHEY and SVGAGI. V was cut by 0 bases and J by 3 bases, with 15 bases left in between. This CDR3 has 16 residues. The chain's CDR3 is CASSYSRGAPHYEQYF. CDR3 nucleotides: TGTGCCAGCAGTTACTCGAGGGGGGCACCTCACTACGAGCAGTACTTC.

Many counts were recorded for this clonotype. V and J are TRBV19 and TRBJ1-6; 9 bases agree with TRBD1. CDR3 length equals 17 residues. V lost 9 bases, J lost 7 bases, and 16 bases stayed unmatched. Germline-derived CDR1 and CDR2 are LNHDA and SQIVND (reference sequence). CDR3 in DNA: TGTGCCAGCCGGCAGAGAAGAACAGGGGGCATGAATTCACCCCTCCACTTT. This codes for CASRQRRTGGMNSPLHF.

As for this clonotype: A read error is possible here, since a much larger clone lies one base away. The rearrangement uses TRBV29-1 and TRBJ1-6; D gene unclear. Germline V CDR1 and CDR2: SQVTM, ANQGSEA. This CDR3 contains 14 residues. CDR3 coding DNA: TGCGGCGTCGCGTTAGACTCCTATAATTCACCCCTCCACTTT. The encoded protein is CGVALDSYNSPLHF.